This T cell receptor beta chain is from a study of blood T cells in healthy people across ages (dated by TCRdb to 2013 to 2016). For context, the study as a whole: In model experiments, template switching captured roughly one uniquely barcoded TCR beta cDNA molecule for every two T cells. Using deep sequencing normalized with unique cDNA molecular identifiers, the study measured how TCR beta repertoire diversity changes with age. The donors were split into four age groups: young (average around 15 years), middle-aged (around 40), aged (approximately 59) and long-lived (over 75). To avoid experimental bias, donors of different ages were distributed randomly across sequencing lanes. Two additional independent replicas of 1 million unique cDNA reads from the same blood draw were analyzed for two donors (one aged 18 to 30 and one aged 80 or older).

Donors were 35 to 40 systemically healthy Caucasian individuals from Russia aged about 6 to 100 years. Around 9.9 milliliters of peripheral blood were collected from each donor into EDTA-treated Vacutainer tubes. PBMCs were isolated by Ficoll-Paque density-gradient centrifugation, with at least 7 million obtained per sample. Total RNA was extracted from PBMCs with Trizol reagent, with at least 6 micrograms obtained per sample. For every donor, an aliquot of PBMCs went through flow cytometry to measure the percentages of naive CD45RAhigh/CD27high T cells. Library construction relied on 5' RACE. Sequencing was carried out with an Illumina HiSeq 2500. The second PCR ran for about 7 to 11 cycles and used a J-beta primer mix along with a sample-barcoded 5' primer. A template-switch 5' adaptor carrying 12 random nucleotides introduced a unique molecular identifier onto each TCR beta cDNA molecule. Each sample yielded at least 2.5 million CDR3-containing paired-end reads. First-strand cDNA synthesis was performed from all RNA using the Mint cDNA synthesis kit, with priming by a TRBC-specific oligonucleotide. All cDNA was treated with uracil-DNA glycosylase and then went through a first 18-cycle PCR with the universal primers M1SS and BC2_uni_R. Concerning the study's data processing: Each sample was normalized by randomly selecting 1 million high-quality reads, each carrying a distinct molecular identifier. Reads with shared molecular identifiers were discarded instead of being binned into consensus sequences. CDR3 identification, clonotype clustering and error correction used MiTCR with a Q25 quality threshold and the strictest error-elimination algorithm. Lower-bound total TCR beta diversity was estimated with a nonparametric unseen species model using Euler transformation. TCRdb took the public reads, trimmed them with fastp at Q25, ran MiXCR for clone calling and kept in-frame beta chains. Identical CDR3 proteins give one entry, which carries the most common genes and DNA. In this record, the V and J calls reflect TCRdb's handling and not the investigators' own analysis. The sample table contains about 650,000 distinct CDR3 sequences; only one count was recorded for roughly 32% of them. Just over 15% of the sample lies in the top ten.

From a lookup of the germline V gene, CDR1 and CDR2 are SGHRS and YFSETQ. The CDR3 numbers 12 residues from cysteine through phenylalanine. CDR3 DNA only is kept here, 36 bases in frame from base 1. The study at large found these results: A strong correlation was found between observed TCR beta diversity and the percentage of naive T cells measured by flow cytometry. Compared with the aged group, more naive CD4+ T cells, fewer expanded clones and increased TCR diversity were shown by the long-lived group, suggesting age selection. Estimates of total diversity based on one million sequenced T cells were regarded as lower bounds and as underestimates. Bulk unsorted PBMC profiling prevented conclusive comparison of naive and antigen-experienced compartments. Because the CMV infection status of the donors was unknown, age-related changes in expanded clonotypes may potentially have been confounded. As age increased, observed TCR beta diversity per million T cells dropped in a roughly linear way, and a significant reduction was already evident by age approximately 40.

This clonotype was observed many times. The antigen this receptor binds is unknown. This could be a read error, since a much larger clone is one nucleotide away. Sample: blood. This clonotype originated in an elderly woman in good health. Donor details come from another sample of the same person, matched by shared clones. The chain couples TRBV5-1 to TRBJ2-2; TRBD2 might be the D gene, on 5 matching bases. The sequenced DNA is TGCGCCAGCAGCGTTGGAAACGGGGAGCGGTTTTTT. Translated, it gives CASSVGNGERFF.